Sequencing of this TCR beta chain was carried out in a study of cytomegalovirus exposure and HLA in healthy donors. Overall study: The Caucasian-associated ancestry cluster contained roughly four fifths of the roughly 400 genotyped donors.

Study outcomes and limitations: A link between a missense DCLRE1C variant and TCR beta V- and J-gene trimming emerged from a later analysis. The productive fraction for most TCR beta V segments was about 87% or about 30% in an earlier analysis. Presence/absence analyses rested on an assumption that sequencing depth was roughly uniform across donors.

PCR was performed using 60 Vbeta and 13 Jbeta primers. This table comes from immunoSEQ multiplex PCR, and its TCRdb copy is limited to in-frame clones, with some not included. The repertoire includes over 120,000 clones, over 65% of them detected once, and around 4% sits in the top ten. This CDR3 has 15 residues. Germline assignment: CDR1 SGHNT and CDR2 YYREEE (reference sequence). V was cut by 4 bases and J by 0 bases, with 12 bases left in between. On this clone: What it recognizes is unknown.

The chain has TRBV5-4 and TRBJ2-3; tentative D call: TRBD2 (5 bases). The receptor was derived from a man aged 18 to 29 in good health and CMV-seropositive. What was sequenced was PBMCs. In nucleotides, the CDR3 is TGTGCCAGCAGCCTGAATTCGGGAAGCACAGATACGCAGTATTTT. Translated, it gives CASSLNSGSTDTQYF.